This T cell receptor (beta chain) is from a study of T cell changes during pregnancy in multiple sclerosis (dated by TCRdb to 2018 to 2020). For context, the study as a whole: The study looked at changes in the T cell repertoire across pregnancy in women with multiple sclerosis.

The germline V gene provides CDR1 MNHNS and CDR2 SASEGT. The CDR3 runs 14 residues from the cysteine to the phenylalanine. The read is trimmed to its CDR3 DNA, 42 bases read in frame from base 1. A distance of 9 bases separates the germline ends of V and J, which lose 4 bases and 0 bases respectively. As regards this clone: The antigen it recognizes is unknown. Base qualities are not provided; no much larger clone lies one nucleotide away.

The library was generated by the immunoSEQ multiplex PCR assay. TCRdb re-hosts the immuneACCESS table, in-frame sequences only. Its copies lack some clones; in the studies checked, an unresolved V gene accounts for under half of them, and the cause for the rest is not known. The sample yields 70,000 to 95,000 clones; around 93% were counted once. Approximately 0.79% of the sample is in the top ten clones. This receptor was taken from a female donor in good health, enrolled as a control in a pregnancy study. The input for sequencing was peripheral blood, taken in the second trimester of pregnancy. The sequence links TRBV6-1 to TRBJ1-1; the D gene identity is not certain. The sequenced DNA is TGTGCCAGCAGTGTACAGTCCATGAACACTGAAGCTTTCTTT. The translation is CASSVQSMNTEAFF.